This note documents a single TCR beta chain sequence. No cognate antigen has been identified for it. No base quality information exists; no much larger clone differs at one position. This specimen comes from a study of T cell repertoires in cytomegalovirus infection (dated by TCRdb to the late 2010s). With respect to the entire study: Because public TCR beta signatures pointed to carriage of CMV infection together with the matching HLA type, the HLA type of each donor mattered for the analysis. The paper as a whole reports these results and caveats: In both this cohort and an independent cohort of some 350 donors, the cumulative frequency of public TCR beta family members distinguished carriers of CMV infection plus the relevant HLA type. The ex vivo response was dominated by HLA-C-restricted CMV-specific TCR beta clonotypes, which also provided the single most frequent clonotype in two of eight donors.

Reading the germline V gene (reference sequence) gives CDR1 DFQATT and CDR2 SNEGSKA. The trim is 5 bases for V and 1 base for J, with a gap of 16 bases between the germline ends. From cysteine to phenylalanine, the CDR3 is 15 amino acids long. The DNA shown is the 45-base CDR3, in frame from base 1. TCRdb records Illumina HiSeq 1500 as the sequencer. TCRdb applied fastp at Q25 and MiXCR to the public reads, then kept only in-frame beta chains. Rows matching on CDR3 protein sequence are summarized as one entry with the most common DNA and genes. The sample table records roughly 720,000 distinct CDR3 sequences; about a third of these occur just once. The ten biggest clones cover around 2.8% of the sample.

This receptor chain uses TRBV20-1 and TRBJ2-3; the D gene assignment is ambiguous. Sequencing input: PBMCs. This clonotype was obtained from a human donor in good health (CMV status not recorded). Some clones in this sample may be carry-over from other donors' samples. The CDR3 protein: CSAPLRTPRTDTQYF. The base sequence is TGCAGTGCTCCCCTGAGAACGCCTCGCACAGATACGCAGTATTTT.